This T cell receptor (beta chain) emerged from a study of blood T cell repertoires in COVID-19. Study information: Collection of acute and convalescent COVID-19 samples took place in the United States, Italy and Spain.

Methods used by the authors: Amplification with reference gene primers provided the estimates of nucleated cell counts. This table comes from immunoSEQ multiplex PCR, and its TCRdb copy is limited to in-frame clones, with some not included. V and J calls and clone size follow that table, whereas D and trimming were derived from the DNA. The table lists roughly 200,000 clones, about 83% of them singletons. The CDR3 length is 17 residues. CDR1 is SGHTA and CDR2 is FQGTGA in the germline V gene. Across under 25 US areas, participants ranged in age from roughly 18 to 95 years. In Cohort 3, a recovered donor had either two negative PCRs, clearance, or symptom resolution. In regard to this clone: At one end, the junction sequence differs from germline, possibly due to a read error.

The sample taken for sequencing was PBMCs or T cells enriched from blood (not recorded which). The chain recombines TRBV7-3 with TRBJ2-1; a weak D match, TRBD2 (5 bases). This clonotype originated in a woman in her 30s who had recovered from COVID-19. The CDR3 sequence: CASSLKALGPSNNEQFF. CDR3 nucleotides: TGTGCCAGCAGCTTAAAAGCACTAGGGCCCTCCAACAATGAGCAGTTCTTC.